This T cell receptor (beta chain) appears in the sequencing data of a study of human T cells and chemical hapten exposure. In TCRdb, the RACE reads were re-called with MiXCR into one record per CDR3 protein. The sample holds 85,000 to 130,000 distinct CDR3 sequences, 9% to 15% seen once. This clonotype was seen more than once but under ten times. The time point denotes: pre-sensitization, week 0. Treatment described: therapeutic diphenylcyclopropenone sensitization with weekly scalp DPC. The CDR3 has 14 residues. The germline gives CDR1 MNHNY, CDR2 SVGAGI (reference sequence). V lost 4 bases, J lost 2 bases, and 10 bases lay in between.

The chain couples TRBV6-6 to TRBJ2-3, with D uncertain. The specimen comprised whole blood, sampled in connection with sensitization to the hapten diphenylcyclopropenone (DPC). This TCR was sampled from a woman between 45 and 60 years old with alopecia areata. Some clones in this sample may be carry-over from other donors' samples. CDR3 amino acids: CASSLTRNTDTQYF. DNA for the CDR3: TGTGCCAGCAGTTTAACCAGGAACACAGATACGCAGTATTTT.